These T cell receptor beta chains were read from a single sample in a study of blood T cells in healthy people across ages. TCRdb processed the 5' RACE reads anew with MiXCR; each CDR3 protein has one entry. Among about 720,000 distinct CDR3 sequences listed, around 25% were seen once. The same data also went into a second study, on T cells of mothers and their children.

Sequenced sample: blood. These receptor sequences come from a boy aged 5 to 17 in good health. CDR3s include the opening cysteine and the closing phenylalanine or tryptophan. The order of the fields is D gene, J gene, V gene, clone size, CDR3 protein, CDR3 DNA. The D gene is left open where the match is weak. Clone size is stated in some rows and not others, as once, few, many or a class when expanded.

NA	TRBJ2-5	TRBV28	few	CASSLLEGGETQYF	TGTGCCAGCAGTTTACTAGAAGGTGGGGAGACCCAGTACTTC
NA	TRBJ1-5	TRBV28	NA	CASAAPYSNQPQHF	TGTGCCAGCGCAGCCCCGTATAGCAATCAGCCCCAGCATTTT
NA	TRBJ2-3	TRBV6-1	few	CATQLGTDTQYF	TGTGCCACCCAACTAGGGACAGATACGCAGTATTTT
NA	TRBJ2-5	TRBV18	many	CASSPVQETQYF	TGTGCCAGCTCCCCAGTACAAGAGACCCAGTACTTC
TRBD2	TRBJ2-5	TRBV25-1	few	CASSVPSGRETQYF	TGTGCCAGCAGTGTTCCTAGCGGGAGAGAGACCCAGTACTTC
NA	TRBJ2-1	TRBV7-8	few	CASSPTTRIGDEQFF	TGTGCCAGCAGCCCAACGACTAGGATAGGCGATGAGCAGTTCTTC
TRBD2	TRBJ2-2	TRBV7-2	NA	CASSLEGLAVNGGELFF	TGTGCCAGCAGCTTAGAAGGACTAGCGGTTAATGGCGGGGAGCTGTTTTTT
TRBD1	TRBJ2-7	TRBV15	NA	CATSSGTGYEQYF	TGTGCCACCAGCTCCGGGACAGGCTACGAGCAGTACTTC
TRBD2	TRBJ2-3	TRBV7-2	few	CASSSGTSAWDTQYF	TGTGCCAGCAGCTCCGGGACTAGCGCATGGGATACGCAGTATTTT
NA	TRBJ2-3	TRBV6-6	few	CASRSRDILAADTQYF	TGTGCCAGCAGGTCAAGGGACATCCTCGCAGCAGATACGCAGTATTTT
TRBD1	TRBJ1-4	TRBV13	NA	CASSWRTGGPATNEKLFF	TGTGCCAGCAGCTGGAGGACAGGGGGCCCTGCAACTAATGAAAAACTGTTTTTT
NA	TRBJ1-1	TRBV20-1	NA	CSAREGSSMNTEAFF	TGCAGTGCTAGAGAGGGCAGTTCCATGAACACTGAAGCTTTCTTT
NA	TRBJ2-7	TRBV7-9	NA	CASSLGDSDIDYEQYF	TGTGCCAGCAGCTTGGGGGACTCCGACATAGATTACGAGCAGTACTTC
NA	TRBJ1-1	TRBV20-1	NA	CSASGTGRLNTEAFF	TGCAGTGCCAGCGGGACGGGGAGATTGAACACTGAAGCTTTCTTT
TRBD2	TRBJ2-3	TRBV20-1	few	CSAWAGGGPSTDTQYF	TGCAGTGCTTGGGCCGGGGGGGGACCTAGCACAGATACGCAGTATTTT
NA	TRBJ2-3	TRBV4-2	few	CASSHESSGGGANTQYF	TGTGCCAGCAGCCATGAATCCTCGGGCGGGGGCGCGAATACGCAGTATTTT
TRBD1	TRBJ2-7	TRBV20-1	once	CSARPTGEITYEQYF	TGCAGTGCTAGGCCAACAGGGGAAATCACCTACGAGCAGTACTTC
TRBD1	TRBJ1-6	TRBV7-2	few	CASSFIPGQGGSPLHF	TGTGCCAGCAGCTTCATCCCGGGACAGGGCGGATCACCCCTCCACTTT
NA	TRBJ2-1	TRBV20-1	NA	CSGERNNEQFF	TGCAGTGGTGAGCGAAACAATGAGCAGTTCTTC
TRBD1	TRBJ2-5	TRBV20-1	NA	CSARDLGQGEETQYF	TGCAGTGCTAGAGATCTGGGACAGGGGGAAGAGACCCAGTACTTC
NA	TRBJ2-7	TRBV29-1	NA	CSARRGIGQYF	TGCAGCGCCCGGCGAGGGATCGGGCAGTACTTC
NA	TRBJ1-1	TRBV5-1	many	CASSLDRTEAFF	TGCGCCAGCAGCCTCGATCGCACTGAAGCTTTCTTT
TRBD2	TRBJ2-1	TRBV20-1	NA	CSAIGTSGRVHHNEQFF	TGCAGTGCTATTGGGACTAGCGGGAGGGTGCATCACAATGAGCAGTTCTTC
NA	TRBJ1-5	TRBV7-2	NA	CASSVSQSSNQPQHF	TGTGCCAGCAGCGTCAGCCAAAGTAGCAATCAGCCCCAGCATTTT
NA	TRBJ2-2	TRBV4-1	few	CASSQGATGELFF	TGCGCCAGCAGCCAAGGAGCAACCGGGGAGCTGTTTTTT
TRBD2	TRBJ2-7	TRBV6-2/TRBV6-3	few	CASSWVLGLAGVGEQYF	TGTGCCAGCAGTTGGGTACTGGGACTAGCGGGAGTCGGAGAGCAGTACTTC
NA	TRBJ2-7	TRBV28	few	CASSLRLRSYEQYF	TGTGCCAGCAGTTTGAGGCTTCGGTCCTACGAGCAGTACTTC
NA	TRBJ1-2	TRBV29-1	few	CSVEMDSNFYGYTF	TGCAGCGTTGAGATGGACAGCAACTTCTATGGCTACACCTTC
NA	TRBJ2-4	TRBV6-2/TRBV6-3	few	CASSYPGTSKNIQYF	TGTGCCAGCAGTTACCCCGGGACATCCAAAAACATTCAGTACTTC
NA	TRBJ2-7	TRBV12-3/TRBV12-4	NA	CASSPPDTPDEQYF	TGTGCCAGCAGCCCGCCAGATACCCCCGACGAGCAGTACTTC
NA	TRBJ1-3	TRBV7-2	many	CASSPTGNTIYF	TGTGCCAGCAGCCCAACTGGAAACACCATATATTTT
NA	TRBJ1-4	TRBV10-3	NA	CAISEYRVSFATNEKLFF	TGTGCCATCAGTGAATACAGGGTCTCCTTTGCAACTAATGAAAAACTGTTTTTT
NA	TRBJ2-7	TRBV29-1	few	CSAIDGRLYEQYF	TGCAGCGCTATTGATGGAAGATTATACGAGCAGTACTTC
NA	TRBJ2-1	TRBV6-2/TRBV6-3	few	CASSYSIVGRTSYNEQFF	TGTGCCAGCAGTTACTCGATCGTAGGTAGAACCTCCTACAATGAGCAGTTCTTC
NA	TRBJ2-1	TRBV4-3	NA	CASSQDDNEQFF	TGCGCCAGCAGCCAAGATGACAATGAGCAGTTCTTC
TRBD1	TRBJ2-5	TRBV7-2	few	CASSLQQGYQETQYF	TGTGCCAGCAGCTTACAACAGGGGTACCAAGAGACCCAGTACTTC
TRBD1	TRBJ2-7	TRBV18	few	CASSPPDRGSYEQYF	TGTGCCAGCTCACCACCGGACAGGGGGTCCTACGAGCAGTACTTC
NA	TRBJ2-5	TRBV6-4	few	CASSESLGRETQYF	TGTGCCAGCAGTGAATCCCTGGGGAGGGAGACCCAGTACTTC
NA	TRBJ2-1	TRBV20-1	many	CSVGTYNEQFF	TGCAGTGTGGGCACCTACAATGAGCAGTTCTTC
TRBD1	TRBJ2-7	TRBV6-5	NA	CASSYAPIGQGVSEQYF	TGTGCCAGCAGTTACGCCCCGATTGGACAGGGGGTATCCGAGCAGTACTTC
NA	TRBJ1-3	TRBV20-1	NA	CSAREGHGNTIYF	TGCAGTGCTAGGGAGGGGCATGGAAACACCATATATTTT